A single sample is the source of the 10 T cell receptor beta chains below, sequenced in a study of T cells after somatic rescue of genetic block. Only in-frame clones appear in the TCRdb table, and some are missing; sequencing was by immunoSEQ multiplex PCR. The sample has around 67,000 clones, around 92% seen once. The specimen was peripheral blood mononuclear cells (PBMCs). All receptors come from a man aged 40-55 years.

The CDR3 DNA is TGTGCCAGCAGCCCGGGGTTCGCAGAGAGGGATGAGCAGTTCTTC. Encoded protein: CASSPGFAERDEQFF. V usage is TRBV11-2 and J usage is TRBJ2-1; tentative D call: TRBD2 (5 bases). Germline-derived CDR1 and CDR2 are SGHAT and FQNNGV. Trimming cost V 5 bases and J 8 bases, with 19 bases left between them. The CDR3 extends over 15 amino acids.

This sequence joins TRBV30 and TRBJ2-5, with D tentatively TRBD1 (5 bases). Germline V lookup: CDR1 GTSNPN, CDR2 SVGIG (reference sequence). V was pared by 0 bases and J by 5 bases, with 13 bases between. CDR3 length: 14 residues. CDR3 nucleotides: TGTGCCTGGAGTGTTGGAAGGGGCCGGGAGACCCAGTACTTC. Amino acid sequence: CAWSVGRGRETQYF.

This clone was detected only once. This chain uses TRBV5-5 with TRBJ1-1; TRBD1 matches 9 bases. The CDR3 has 15 amino acids. Germline V gene lookup returns CDR1 SGHKS and CDR2 YYEKEE (reference sequence). J was trimmed by 5 bases and V by 3 bases; bases with no gene match: 8. The CDR3 DNA is TGTGCCAGCAGCTCCAGGGACAGGGAAGGGACTGAAGCTTTCTTT. Encoded protein: CASSSRDREGTEAFF.

The gene calls are TRBV6-6 and TRBJ2-7; weak D call: TRBD1 (5 bases). CDR3 length: 13 residues. Germline V gene sequence: CDR1 MNHNY, CDR2 SVGAGI (reference sequence). Trimming removed 2 bases at V and 4 bases at J, with 9 bases between. This CDR3 is CASSYDSQYEQYF. The CDR3, as DNA: TGTGCCAGCAGTTACGACAGCCAATACGAGCAGTACTTC.

V usage is TRBV6-5 and J usage is TRBJ2-5, with 9 bases matching TRBD1. The CDR3 is 16 residues long. Losses at the gene ends were 4 bases for V and 5 bases for J; bases not matched to a gene: 11. In germline, CDR1 is MNHEY, CDR2 SVGAGI. CDR3 amino acids: CASSSRQGGSMETQYF. The CDR3, as DNA: TGTGCCAGCAGTTCCCGACAGGGGGGATCGATGGAGACCCAGTACTTC.

The chain carries TRBV6-5 and TRBJ2-7; tentative D call: TRBD1 (7 bases). Germline CDR1 reads MNHEY; CDR2 reads SVGAGI. This CDR3 has 16 amino acids. V was shortened by 4 bases and J by 0 bases, with 16 bases between the two germline ends. CDR3: CASSSDREENSYEQYF. The CDR3, as DNA: TGTGCCAGCAGTTCCGACAGGGAGGAAAACTCCTACGAGCAGTACTTC.

The chain uses TRBV18 and TRBJ1-5; a weak D match, TRBD1 (6 bases). Germline CDR1 reads KGHSH; CDR2 reads LQKENI. The CDR3 consists of 15 residues. Trimming stripped 0 bases from V and 4 bases from J, with 10 bases between. Here the CDR3 reads CASSPPSRGNQPQHF. The CDR3, as DNA: TGTGCCAGCTCACCACCGTCCAGGGGAAATCAGCCCCAGCATTTT. Based on the CDR3 plus reference TRBV18 and TRBJ1-5, the full variable domain is NAGVMQNPRHLVRRRGQEARLRCSPMKGHSHVYWYRQLPEEGLKFMVYLQKENIIDESGMPKERFSAEFPKEGPSILRIQQVVRGDSAAYFCASSPPSRGNQPQHFGDGTRLSIL.

J is TRBJ2-1 and V is TRBV28; either TRBD1 or TRBD2 may fit D (6 bases each). The CDR3 has 14 amino acids. CDR1 is MDHEN and CDR2 is SYDVKM in the germline V gene. Trimming removed 3 bases from V and 3 bases from J, with 9 bases in between. The CDR3 here is CASSFGGRYNEQFF. Written as DNA, the CDR3 is TGTGCCAGCAGTTTTGGGGGGCGCTACAATGAGCAGTTCTTC.

This clone has only one observation. The chain has TRBV13 and TRBJ2-1; D is undetermined. From germline, CDR1 is PRHDT and CDR2 FYEKMQ (reference sequence). Trimming cost V 5 bases and J 4 bases, with 9 bases left between them. The CDR3 is made up of 13 amino acids. CDR3 sequence reads: CASSPRKYNEQFF. The CDR3 coding sequence is TGTGCCAGCAGCCCCCGGAAATACAATGAGCAGTTCTTC. The full variable domain, rest sourced from reference TRBV13 and TRBJ2-1, is AAGVIQSPRHLIKEKRETATLKCYPIPRHDTVYWYQQGPGQDPQFLISFYEKMQSDKGSIPDRFSAQQFSDYHSELNMSSLELGDSALYFCASSPRKYNEQFFGPGTRLTVL.

V and J are TRBV11-3 and TRBJ2-5; D unresolved. The CDR3 runs 15 residues. V lost 6 bases, J lost 0 bases, and 14 bases lay in between. Germline values: CDR1 SGHNT, CDR2 YENEEA. The CDR3 DNA follows: TGTGCCAGCAGTGTAGACCGTCTGTACCAAGAGACCCAGTACTTC. As protein: CASSVDRLYQETQYF.